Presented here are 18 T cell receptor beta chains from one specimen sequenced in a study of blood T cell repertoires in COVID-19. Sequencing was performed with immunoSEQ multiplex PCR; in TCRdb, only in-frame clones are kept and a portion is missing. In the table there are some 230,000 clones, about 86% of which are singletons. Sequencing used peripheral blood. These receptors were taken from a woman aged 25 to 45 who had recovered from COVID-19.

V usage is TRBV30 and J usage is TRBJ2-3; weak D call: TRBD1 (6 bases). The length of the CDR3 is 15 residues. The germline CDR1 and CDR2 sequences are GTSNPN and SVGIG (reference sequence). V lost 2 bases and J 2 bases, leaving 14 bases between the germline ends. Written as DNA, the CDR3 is TGTGCCTGGAGTCGTCGGCAGGGGAACACAGATACGCAGTATTTT. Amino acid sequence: CAWSRRQGNTDTQYF.

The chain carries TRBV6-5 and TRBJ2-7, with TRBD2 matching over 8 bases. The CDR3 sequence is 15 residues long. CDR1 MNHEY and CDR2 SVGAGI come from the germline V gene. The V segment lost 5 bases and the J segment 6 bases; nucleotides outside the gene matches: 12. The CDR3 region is CASSPTAGAEAEQYF. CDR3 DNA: TGTGCCAGCAGTCCCACAGCGGGAGCTGAAGCCGAGCAGTACTTC.

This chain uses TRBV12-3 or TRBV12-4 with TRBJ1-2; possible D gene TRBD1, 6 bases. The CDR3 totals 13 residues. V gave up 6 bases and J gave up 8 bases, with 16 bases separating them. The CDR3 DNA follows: TGTGCCAGCAGGATTGACAGGTTCGGGGGCTACACCTTC. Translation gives CASRIDRFGGYTF.

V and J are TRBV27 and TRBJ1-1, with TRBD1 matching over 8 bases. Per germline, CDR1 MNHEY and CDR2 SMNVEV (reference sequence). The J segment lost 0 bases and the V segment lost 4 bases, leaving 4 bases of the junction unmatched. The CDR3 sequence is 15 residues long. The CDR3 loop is CASSSPTGVNTEAFF. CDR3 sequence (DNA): TGTGCCAGCAGTTCCCCGACAGGGGTGAACACTGAAGCTTTCTTT.

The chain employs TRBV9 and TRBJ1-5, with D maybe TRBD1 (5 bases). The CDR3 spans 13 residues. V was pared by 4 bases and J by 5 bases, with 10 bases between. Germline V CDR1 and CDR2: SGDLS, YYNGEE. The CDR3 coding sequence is TGTGCCAGCAGCCCATCGGGGGATCAGCCCCAGCATTTT. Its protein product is CASSPSGDQPQHF.

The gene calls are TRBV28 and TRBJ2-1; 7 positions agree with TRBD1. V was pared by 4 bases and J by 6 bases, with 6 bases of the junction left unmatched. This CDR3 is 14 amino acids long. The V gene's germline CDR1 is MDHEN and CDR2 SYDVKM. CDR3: CASSSTGNCNEQFF. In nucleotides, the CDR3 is TGTGCCAGCAGTTCGACAGGGAACTGCAATGAGCAGTTCTTC.

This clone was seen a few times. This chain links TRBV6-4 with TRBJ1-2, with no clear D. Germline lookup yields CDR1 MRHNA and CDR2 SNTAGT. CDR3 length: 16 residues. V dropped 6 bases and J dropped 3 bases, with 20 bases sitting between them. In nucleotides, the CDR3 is TGTGCCAGCAGAGACGATGTCCCCCCGAGCGACTATGGCTACACCTTC. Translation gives CASRDDVPPSDYGYTF.

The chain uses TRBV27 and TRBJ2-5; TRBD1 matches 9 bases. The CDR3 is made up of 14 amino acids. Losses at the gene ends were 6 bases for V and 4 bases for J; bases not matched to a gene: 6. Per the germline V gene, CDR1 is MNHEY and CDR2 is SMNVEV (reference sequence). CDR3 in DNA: TGTGCCAGCAGCCACAGGGGGCTCCCAGAGACCCAGTACTTC. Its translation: CASSHRGLPETQYF.

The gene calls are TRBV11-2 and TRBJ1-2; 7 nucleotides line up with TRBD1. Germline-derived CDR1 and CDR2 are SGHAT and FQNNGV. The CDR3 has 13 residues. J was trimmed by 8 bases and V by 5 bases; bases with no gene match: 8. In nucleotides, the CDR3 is TGTGCCAGCAGCCAAAGACAGGGTTTAGGCTACACCTTC. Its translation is CASSQRQGLGYTF. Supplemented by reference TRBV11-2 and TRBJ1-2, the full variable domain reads EAGVAQSPRYKIIEKRQSVAFWCNPISGHATLYWYQQILGQGPKLLIQFQNNGVVDDSQLPKDRFSAERLKGVDSTLKIQPAKLEDSAVYLCASSQRQGLGYTFGSGTRLTVV.

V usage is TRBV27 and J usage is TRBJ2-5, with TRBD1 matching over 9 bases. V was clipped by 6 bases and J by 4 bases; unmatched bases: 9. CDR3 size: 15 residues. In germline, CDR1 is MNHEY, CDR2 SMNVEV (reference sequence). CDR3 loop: CASRPRDRASETQYF. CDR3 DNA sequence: TGTGCCAGCAGGCCTCGGGACAGGGCGTCAGAGACCCAGTACTTC.

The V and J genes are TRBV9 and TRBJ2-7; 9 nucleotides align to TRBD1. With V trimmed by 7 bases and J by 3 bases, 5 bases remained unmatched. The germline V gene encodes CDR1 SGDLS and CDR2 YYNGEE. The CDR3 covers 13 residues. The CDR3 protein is CASGGDRDYEQYF. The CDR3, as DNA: TGTGCCAGCGGAGGGGACAGGGACTACGAGCAGTACTTC.

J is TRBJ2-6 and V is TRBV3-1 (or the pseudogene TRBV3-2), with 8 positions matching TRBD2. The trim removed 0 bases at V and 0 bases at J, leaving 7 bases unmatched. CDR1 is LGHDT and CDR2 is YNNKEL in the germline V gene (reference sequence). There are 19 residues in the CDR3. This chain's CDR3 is CASSQDPTSAYSGANVLTF. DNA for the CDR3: TGTGCCAGCAGCCAAGATCCGACTAGCGCCTACTCTGGGGCCAACGTCCTGACTTTC.

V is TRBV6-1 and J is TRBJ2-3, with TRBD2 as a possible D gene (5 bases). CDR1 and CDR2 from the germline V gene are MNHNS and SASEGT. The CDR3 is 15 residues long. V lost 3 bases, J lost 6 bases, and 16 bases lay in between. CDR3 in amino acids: CASSEYETTADTQYF. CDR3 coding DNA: TGTGCCAGCAGTGAGTACGAGACTACCGCTGATACGCAGTATTTT.

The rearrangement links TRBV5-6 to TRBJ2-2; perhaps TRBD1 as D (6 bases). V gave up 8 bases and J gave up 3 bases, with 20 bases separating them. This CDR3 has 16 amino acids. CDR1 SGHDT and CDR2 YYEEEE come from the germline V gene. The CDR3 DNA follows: TGTGCCAGGGGGAGAGATTTCAGGGGCTACACCGGGGAGCTGTTTTTT. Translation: CARGRDFRGYTGELFF.

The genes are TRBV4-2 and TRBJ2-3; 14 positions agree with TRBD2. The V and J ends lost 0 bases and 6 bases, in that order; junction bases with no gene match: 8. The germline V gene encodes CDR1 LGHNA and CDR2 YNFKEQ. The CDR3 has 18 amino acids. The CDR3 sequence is CASSQEIAGLAGADTQYF. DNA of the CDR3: TGTGCCAGCAGCCAAGAGATAGCGGGACTAGCGGGAGCGGATACGCAGTATTTT.

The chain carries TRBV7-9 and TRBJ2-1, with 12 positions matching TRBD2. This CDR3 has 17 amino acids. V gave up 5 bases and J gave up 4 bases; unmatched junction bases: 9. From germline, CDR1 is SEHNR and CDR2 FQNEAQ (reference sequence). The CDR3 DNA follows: TGTGCCAGCAGCCTATCGACTAGCGGGAGTCATTACAATGAGCAGTTCTTC. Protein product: CASSLSTSGSHYNEQFF.

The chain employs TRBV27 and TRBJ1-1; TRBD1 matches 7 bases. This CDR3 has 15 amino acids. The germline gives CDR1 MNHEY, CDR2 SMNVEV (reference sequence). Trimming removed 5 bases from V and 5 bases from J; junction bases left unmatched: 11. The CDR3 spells CASSPLNRGWTEAFF. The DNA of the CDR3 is TGTGCCAGCAGTCCGCTCAACAGGGGATGGACTGAAGCTTTCTTT.

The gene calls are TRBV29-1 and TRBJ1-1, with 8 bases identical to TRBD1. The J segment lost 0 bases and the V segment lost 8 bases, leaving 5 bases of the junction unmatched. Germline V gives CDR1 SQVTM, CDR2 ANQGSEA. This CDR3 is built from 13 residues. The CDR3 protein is CSSGTGLNTEAFF. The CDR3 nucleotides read TGCAGCAGCGGGACAGGTTTGAACACTGAAGCTTTCTTT.